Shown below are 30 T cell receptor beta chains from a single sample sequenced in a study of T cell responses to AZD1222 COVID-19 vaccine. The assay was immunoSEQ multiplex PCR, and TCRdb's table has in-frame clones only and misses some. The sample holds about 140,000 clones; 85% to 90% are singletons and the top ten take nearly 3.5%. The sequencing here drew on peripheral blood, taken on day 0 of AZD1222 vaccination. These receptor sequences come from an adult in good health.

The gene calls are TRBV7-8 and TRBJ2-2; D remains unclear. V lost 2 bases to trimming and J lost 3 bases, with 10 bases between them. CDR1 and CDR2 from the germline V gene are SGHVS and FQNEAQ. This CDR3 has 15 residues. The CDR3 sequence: CASSLKGLDTGELFF. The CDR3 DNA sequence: TGTGCCAGCAGCTTAAAAGGTCTCGACACCGGGGAGCTGTTTTTT.

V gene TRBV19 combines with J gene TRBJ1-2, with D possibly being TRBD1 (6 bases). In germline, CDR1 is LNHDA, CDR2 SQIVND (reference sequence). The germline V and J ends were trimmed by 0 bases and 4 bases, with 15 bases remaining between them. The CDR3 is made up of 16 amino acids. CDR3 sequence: CASSIDLGQYSYGYTF. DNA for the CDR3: TGTGCCAGTAGTATAGATCTGGGACAATACTCCTATGGCTACACCTTC.

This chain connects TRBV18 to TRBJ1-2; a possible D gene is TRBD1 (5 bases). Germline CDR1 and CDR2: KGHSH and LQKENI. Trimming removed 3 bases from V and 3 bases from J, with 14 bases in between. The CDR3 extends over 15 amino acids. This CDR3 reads CASSPIARVDYGYTF. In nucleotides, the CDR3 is TGTGCCAGCTCACCTATCGCCAGGGTGGACTATGGCTACACCTTC.

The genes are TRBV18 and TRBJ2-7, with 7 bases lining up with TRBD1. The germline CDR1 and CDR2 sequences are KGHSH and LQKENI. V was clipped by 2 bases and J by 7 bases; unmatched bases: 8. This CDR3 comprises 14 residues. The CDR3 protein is CASSPTGVVREQYF. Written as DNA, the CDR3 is TGTGCCAGCTCACCAACAGGGGTTGTTAGGGAGCAGTACTTC.

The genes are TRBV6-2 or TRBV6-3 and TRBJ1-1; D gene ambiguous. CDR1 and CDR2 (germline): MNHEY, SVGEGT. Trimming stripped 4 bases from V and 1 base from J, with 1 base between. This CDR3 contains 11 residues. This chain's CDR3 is CASSSNTEAFF. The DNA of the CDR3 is TGTGCCAGCAGTTCGAACACTGAAGCTTTCTTT.

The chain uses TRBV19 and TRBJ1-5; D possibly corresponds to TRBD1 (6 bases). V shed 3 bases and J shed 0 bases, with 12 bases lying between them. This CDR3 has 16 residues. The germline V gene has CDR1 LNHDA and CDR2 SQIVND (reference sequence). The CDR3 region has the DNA TGTGCCAGTAGTATCCCGACAGGCTATAGCAATCAGCCCCAGCATTTT. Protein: CASSIPTGYSNQPQHF.

This chain's CDR3 is CASLRSRTNAMELFF. In DNA, the CDR3 is TGTGCCAGCCTTAGATCGCGGACAAACGCGATGGAACTGTTTTTT. This chain joins TRBV6-5 and TRBJ1-4; D is possibly TRBD1 (5 bases). Germline CDR1 reads MNHEY; CDR2 reads SVGAGI. There are 15 residues in the CDR3. Trimming removed 8 bases from V and 12 bases from J, with 25 bases in between.

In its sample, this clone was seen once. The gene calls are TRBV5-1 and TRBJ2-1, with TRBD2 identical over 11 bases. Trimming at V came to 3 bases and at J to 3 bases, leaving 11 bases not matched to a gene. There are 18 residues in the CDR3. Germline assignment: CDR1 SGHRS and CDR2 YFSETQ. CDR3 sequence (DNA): TGCGCCAGCAGCTCTGTTTCGGGACTAGCGGCAAACTACAATGAGCAGTTCTTC. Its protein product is CASSSVSGLAANYNEQFF.

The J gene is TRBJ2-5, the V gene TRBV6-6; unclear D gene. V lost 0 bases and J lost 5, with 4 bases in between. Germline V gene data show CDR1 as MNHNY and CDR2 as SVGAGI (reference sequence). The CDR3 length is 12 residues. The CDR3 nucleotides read TGTGCCAGCAGTTACTCGAGGGAGACCCAGTACTTC. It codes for CASSYSRETQYF.

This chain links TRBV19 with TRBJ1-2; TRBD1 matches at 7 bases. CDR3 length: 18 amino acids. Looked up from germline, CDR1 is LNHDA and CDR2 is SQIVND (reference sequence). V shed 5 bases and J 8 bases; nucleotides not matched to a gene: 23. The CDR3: CASSERSGTATSRKGYTF. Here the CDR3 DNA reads TGTGCCAGTAGTGAACGTTCCGGGACAGCTACATCCCGGAAGGGCTACACCTTC.

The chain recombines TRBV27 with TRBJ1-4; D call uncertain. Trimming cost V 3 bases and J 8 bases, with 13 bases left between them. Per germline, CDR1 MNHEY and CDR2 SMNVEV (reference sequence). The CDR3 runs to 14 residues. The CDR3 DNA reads TGTGCCAGCAGTTTTGGGCAGTCGCTGGAAAAACTGTTTTTT. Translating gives CASSFGQSLEKLFF.

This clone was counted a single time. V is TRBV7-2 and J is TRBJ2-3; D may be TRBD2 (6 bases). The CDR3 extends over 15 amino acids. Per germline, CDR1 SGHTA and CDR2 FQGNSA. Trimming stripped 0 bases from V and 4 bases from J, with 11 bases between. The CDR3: CASSLADSGADTQYF. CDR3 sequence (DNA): TGTGCCAGCAGCTTAGCAGACTCGGGGGCAGATACGCAGTATTTT.

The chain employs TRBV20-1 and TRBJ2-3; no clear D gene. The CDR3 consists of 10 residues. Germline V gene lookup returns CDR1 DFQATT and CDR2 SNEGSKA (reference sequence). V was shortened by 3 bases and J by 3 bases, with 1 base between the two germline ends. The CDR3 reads CSASTDTQYF. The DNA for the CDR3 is TGCAGTGCTAGTACAGATACGCAGTATTTT.

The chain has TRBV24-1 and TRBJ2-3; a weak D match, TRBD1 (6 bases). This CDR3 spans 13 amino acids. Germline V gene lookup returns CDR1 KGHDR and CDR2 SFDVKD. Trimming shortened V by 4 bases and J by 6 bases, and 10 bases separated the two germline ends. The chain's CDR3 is CATSDSGVDTQYF. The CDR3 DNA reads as TGTGCCACCAGTGACTCAGGGGTGGATACGCAGTATTTT.

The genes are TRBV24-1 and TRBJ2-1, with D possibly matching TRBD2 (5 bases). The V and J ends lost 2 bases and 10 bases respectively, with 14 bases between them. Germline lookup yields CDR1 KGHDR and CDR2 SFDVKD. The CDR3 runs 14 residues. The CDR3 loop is CATSDSKALAEQFF. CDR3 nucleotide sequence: TGTGCCACCAGTGATTCGAAGGCCCTAGCAGAGCAGTTCTTC.

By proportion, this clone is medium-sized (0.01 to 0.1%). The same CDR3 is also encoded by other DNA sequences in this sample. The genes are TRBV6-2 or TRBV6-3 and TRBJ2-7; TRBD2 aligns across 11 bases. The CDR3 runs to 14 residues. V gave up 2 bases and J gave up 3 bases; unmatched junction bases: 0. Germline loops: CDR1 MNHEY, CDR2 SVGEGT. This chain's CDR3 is CASSYGTSGYEQYF. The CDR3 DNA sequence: TGTGCCAGCAGTTACGGGACTAGCGGCTACGAGCAGTACTTC.

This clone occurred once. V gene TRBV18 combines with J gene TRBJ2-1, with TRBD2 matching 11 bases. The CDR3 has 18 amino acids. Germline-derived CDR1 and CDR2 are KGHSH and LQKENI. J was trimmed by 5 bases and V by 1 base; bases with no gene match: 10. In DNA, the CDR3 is TGTGCCAGCTCACCACGTTCGCTAGCGGGAGGTATACACAATGAGCAGTTCTTC. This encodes CASSPRSLAGGIHNEQFF.

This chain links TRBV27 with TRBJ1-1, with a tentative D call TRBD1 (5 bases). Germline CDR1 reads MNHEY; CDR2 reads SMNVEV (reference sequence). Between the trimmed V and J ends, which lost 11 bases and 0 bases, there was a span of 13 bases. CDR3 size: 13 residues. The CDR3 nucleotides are TGTGCCGTGGGGACCCCGCTGAACACTGAAGCTTTCTTT. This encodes CAVGTPLNTEAFF.

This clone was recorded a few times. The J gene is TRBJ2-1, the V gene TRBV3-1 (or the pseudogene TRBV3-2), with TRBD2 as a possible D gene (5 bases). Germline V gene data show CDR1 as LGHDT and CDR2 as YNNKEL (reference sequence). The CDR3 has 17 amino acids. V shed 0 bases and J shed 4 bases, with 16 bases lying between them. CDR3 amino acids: CASSQEEELVGYNEQFF. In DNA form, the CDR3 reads TGTGCCAGCAGCCAAGAGGAGGAACTAGTTGGTTACAATGAGCAGTTCTTC.

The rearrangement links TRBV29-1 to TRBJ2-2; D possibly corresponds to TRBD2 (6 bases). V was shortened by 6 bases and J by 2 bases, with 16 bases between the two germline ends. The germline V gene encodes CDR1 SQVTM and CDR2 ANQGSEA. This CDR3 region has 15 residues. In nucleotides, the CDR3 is TGCAGCGTGGGGACTGAAAGTCAAAACACCGGGGAGCTGTTTTTT. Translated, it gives CSVGTESQNTGELFF.

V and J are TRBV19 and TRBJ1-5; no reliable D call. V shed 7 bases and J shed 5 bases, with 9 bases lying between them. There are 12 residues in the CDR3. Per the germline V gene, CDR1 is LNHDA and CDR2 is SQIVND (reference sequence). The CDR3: CASTLGDQPQHF. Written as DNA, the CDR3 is TGTGCCAGTACCCTCGGCGATCAGCCCCAGCATTTT.

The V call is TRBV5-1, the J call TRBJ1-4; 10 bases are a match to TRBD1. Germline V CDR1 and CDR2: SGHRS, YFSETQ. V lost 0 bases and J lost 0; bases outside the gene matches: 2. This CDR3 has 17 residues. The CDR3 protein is CASSLGQGASTNEKLFF. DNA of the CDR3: TGCGCCAGCAGCTTGGGACAGGGGGCCTCAACTAATGAAAAACTGTTTTTT.

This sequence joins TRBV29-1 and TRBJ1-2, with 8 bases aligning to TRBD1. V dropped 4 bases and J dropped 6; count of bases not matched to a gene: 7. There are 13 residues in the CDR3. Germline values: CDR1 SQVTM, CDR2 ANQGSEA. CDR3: CSVVSGGADGYTF. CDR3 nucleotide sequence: TGCAGCGTTGTTTCAGGGGGCGCGGATGGCTACACCTTC.

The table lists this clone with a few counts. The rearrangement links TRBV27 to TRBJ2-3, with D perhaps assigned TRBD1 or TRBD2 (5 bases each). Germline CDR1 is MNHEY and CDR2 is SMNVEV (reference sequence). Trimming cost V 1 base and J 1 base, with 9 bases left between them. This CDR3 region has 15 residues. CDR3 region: CASSLYLGGTDTQYF. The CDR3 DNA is TGTGCCAGCAGTTTATATTTGGGGGGCACAGATACGCAGTATTTT.

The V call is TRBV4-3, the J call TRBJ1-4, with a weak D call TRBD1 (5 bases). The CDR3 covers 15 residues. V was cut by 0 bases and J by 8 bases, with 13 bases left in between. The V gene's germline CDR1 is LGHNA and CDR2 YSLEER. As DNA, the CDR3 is TGCGCCAGCAGCCAAGATCGGGGGAGGGGAGAAAAACTGTTTTTT. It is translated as CASSQDRGRGEKLFF.

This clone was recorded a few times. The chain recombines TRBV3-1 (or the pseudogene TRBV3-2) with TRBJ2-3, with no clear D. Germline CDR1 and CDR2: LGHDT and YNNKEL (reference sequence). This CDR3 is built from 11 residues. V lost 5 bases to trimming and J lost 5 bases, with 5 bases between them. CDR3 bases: TGTGCCAGCAGCTTCATAGATACGCAGTATTTT. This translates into CASSFIDTQYF.

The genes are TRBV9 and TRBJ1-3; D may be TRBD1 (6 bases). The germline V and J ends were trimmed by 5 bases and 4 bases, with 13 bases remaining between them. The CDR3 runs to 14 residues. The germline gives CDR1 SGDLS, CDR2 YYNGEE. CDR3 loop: CASSDRTVGNTIYF. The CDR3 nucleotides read TGTGCCAGCAGTGACAGGACAGTCGGAAACACCATATATTTT.

The CDR3 reads CASSRSSGDTQYF. CDR3 bases: TGTGCCAGCAGTAGGTCCTCCGGAGATACGCAGTATTTT. V is TRBV6-5 and J is TRBJ2-3; D ambiguous. This CDR3 is 13 amino acids long. V was shortened by 5 bases and J by 5 bases, with 11 bases between the two germline ends. The germline V gene encodes CDR1 MNHEY and CDR2 SVGAGI.

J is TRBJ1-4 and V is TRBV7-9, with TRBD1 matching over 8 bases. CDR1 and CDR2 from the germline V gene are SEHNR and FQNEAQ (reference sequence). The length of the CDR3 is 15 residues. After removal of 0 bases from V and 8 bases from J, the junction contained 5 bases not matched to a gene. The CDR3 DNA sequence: TGTGCCAGCAGCTTAGCGGGACAGGTCCGCGAAAAACTGTTTTTT. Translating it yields CASSLAGQVREKLFF. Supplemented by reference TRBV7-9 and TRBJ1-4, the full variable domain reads DTGVSQNPRHKITKRGQNVTFRCDPISEHNRLYWYRQTLGQGPEFLTYFQNEAQLEKSRLLSDRFSAERPKGSFSTLEIQRTEQGDSAMYLCASSLAGQVREKLFFGSGTQLSVL.

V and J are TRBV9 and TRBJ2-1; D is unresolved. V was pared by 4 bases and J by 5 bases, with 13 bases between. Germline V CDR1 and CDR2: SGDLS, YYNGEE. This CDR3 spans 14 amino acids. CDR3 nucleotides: TGTGCCAGCAGCCCTCTCTGGAATAACAATGAGCAGTTCTTC. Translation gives CASSPLWNNNEQFF.